The source of this T cell receptor (beta chain) is a study of blood T cell repertoires in COVID-19. In the study overall: Material from acute and convalescent COVID-19 was sourced from the United States, Italy and Spain.

Source study methods: It was from reference gene primer amplification that nucleated cell counts were estimated. The repertoire was sequenced with immunoSEQ multiplex PCR; TCRdb's copy has only in-frame clones and lacks some. The D gene and trimming were derived from the DNA, and the V and J assignments and clone size from that table. The table lists a few hundred thousand clones, approximately 82% of them singletons. This TCR was sampled from a woman aged 18-29 years with acute or convalescent COVID-19. Source material: peripheral blood.

CDR3 DNA: TGTGCCAGCAGCGACAGGAGATACAATGAGCAGTTCTTC. Translating it yields CASSDRRYNEQFF. This chain links TRBV6-5 with TRBJ2-1, with a tentative D call TRBD1 (6 bases). The V gene lost 6 bases and the J gene lost 4 bases, with 10 bases spanning the gap. Germline CDR1 is MNHEY and CDR2 is SVGAGI. This CDR3 is 13 amino acids long.